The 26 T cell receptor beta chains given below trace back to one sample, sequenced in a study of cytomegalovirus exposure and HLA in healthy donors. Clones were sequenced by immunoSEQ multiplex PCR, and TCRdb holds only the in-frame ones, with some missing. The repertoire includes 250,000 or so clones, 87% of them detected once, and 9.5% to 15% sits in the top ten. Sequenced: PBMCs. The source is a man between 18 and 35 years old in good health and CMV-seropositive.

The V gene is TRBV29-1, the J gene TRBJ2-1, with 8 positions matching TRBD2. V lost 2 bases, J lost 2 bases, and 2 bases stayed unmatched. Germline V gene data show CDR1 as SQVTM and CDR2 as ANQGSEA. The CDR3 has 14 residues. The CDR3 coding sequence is TGCAGCGTTGAAATACTAGCGGCCTACAATGAGCAGTTCTTC. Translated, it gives CSVEILAAYNEQFF.

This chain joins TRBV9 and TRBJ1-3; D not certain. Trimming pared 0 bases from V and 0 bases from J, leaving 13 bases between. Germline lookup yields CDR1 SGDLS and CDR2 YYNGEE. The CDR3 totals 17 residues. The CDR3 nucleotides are TGTGCCAGCAGCGTAGGTCTGGGCACTAGCTCTGGAAACACCATATATTTT. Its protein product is CASSVGLGTSSGNTIYF.

As DNA, the CDR3 is TGCGCCAGCAGCCAAGTTCTTAGAGGGAATCCCTACGAGCAGTACTTC. Translated: CASSQVLRGNPYEQYF. This sequence joins TRBV4-1 and TRBJ2-7; the D gene is possibly TRBD2 (5 bases). Germline V lookup: CDR1 MGHRA, CDR2 YSYEKL. V was trimmed by 1 base and J by 2 bases, leaving 15 bases between them. The CDR3 runs to 16 residues.

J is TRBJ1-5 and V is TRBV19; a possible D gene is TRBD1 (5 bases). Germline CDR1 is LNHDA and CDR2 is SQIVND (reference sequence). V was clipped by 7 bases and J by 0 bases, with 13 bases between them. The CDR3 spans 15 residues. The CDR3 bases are TGTGCCAGTACTGTCAGGGTAGATAGCAATCAGCCCCAGCATTTT. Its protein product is CASTVRVDSNQPQHF. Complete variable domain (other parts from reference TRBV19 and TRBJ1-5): DGGITQSPKYLFRKEGQNVTLSCEQNLNHDAMYWYRQDPGQGLRLIYYSQIVNDFQKGDIAEGYSVSREKKESFPLTVTSAQKNPTAFYLCASTVRVDSNQPQHFGDGTRLSIL.

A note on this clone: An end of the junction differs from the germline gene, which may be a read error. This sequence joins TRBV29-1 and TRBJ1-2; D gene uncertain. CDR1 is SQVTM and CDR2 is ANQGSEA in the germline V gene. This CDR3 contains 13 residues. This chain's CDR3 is CSVEVSTNYGYTF. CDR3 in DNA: TGCAGCGTCGAAGTTTCGACTAACTATGGCTACACCTTC.

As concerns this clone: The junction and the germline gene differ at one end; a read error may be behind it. In DNA, the CDR3 is TGTGCCAGCAGGGAAGAACCGTCCTACGAGCAGTACTTC. Its translation: CASREEPSYEQYF. This chain connects TRBV2 to TRBJ2-7; D gene unclear. Germline V gene sequence: CDR1 SNHLY, CDR2 FYNNEI. The CDR3 consists of 13 residues.

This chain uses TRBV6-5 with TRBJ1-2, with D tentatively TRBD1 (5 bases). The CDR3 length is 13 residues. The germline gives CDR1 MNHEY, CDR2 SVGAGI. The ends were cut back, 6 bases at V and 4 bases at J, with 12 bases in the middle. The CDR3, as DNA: TGTGCCAGCAGGCGGGGGGATTCCTATGGCTACACCTTC. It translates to CASRRGDSYGYTF.

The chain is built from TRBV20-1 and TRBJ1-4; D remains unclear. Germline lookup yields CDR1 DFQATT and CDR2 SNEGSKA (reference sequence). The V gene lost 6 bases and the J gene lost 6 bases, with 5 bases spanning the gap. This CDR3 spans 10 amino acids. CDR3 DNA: TGCAGTGCCCACGATGAAAAACTGTTTTTT. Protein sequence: CSAHDEKLFF.

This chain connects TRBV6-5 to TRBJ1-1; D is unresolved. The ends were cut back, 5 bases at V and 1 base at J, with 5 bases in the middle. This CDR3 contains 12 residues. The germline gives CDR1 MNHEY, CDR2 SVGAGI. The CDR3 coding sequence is TGTGCCAGCAGTGGGGAGAACACTGAAGCTTTCTTT. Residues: CASSGENTEAFF.

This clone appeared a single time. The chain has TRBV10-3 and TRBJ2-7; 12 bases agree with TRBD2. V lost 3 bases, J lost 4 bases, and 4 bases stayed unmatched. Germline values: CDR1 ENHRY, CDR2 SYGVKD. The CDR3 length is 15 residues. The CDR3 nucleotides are TGTGCCATCAGTGAAATCACTAGCGGGAGGTACGAGCAGTACTTC. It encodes CAISEITSGRYEQYF.

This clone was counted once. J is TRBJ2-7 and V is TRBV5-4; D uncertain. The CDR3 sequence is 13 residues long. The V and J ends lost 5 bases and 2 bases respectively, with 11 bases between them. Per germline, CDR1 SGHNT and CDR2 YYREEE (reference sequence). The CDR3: CASSFENTYEQYF. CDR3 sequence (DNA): TGTGCCAGCAGTTTTGAGAACACCTACGAGCAGTACTTC.

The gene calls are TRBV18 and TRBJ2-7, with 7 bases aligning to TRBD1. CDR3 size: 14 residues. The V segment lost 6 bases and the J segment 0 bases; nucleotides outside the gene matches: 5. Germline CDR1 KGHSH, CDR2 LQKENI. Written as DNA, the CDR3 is TGTGCCAGCTCGGGACAGTACAGCTCCTACGAGCAGTACTTC. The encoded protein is CASSGQYSSYEQYF.

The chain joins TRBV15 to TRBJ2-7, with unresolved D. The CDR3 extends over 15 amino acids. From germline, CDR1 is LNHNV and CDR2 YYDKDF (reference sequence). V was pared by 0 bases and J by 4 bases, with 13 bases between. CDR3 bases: TGTGCCACCAGCAGAGAAGGGCAGTCCGTGTACGAGCAGTACTTC. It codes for CATSREGQSVYEQYF.

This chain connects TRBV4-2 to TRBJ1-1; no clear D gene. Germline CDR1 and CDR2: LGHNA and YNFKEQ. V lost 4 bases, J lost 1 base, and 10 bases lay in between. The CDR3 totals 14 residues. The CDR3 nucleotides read TGTGCCAGCAGCCTAAATACAGAGAACACTGAAGCTTTCTTT. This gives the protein CASSLNTENTEAFF.

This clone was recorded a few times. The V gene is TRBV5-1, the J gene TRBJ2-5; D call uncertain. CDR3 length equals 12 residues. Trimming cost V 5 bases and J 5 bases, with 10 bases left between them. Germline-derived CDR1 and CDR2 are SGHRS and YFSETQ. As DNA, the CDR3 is TGCGCCAGCAGTGAGTTGATGGAGACCCAGTACTTC. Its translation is CASSELMETQYF.

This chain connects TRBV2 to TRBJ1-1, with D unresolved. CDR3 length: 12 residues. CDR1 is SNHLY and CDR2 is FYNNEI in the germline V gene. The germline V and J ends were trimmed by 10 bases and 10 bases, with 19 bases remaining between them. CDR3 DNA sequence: TGTGCCACCACCACATCGGATGTAGGAGCTTTCTTT. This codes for CATTTSDVGAFF.

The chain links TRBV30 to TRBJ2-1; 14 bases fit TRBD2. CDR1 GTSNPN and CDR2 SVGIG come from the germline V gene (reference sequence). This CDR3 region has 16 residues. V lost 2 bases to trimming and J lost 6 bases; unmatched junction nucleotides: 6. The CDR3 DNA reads TGTGCCTGGAGTACTGGGACTAGCGGGAGTATCAATGAGCAGTTCTTC. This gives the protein CAWSTGTSGSINEQFF.

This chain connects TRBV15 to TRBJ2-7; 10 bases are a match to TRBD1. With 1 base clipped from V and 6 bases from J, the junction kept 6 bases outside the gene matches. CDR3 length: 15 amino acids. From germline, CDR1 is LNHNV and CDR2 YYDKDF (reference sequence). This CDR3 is CATSRGQGAESEQYF. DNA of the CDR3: TGTGCCACCAGCAGAGGACAGGGGGCCGAGTCCGAGCAGTACTTC. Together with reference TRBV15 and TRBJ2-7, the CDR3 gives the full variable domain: DAMVIQNPRYQVTQFGKPVTLSCSQTLNHNVMYWYQQKSSQAPKLLFHYYDKDFNNEADTPDNFQSRRPNTSFCFLDIRSPGLGDTAMYLCATSRGQGAESEQYFGPGTRLTVT.

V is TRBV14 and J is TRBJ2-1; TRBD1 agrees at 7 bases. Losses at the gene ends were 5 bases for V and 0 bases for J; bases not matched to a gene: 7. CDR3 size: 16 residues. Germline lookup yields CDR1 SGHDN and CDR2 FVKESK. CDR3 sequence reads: CASSLRTGSSYNEQFF. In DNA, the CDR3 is TGTGCCAGCAGCTTGCGGACAGGTTCCTCCTACAATGAGCAGTTCTTC.

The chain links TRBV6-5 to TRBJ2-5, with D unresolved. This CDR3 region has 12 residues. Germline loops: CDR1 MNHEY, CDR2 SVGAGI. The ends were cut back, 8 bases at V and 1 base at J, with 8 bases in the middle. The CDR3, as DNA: TGTGCCAGCGGGCCGATCCAAGAGACCCAGTACTTC. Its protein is CASGPIQETQYF.

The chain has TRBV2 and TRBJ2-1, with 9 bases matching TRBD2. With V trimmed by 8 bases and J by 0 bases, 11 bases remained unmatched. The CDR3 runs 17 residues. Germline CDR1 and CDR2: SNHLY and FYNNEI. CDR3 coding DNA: TGTGCCAGCGGAAAACAGGGTAGCGGGAGCTCCTACAATGAGCAGTTCTTC. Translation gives CASGKQGSGSSYNEQFF.

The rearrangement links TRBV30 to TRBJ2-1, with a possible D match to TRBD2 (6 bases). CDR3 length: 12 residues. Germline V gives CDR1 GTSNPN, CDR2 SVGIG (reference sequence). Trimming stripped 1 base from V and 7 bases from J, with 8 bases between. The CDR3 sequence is CAWSGRVNEQFF. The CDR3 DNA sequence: TGTGCCTGGAGTGGGAGGGTAAATGAGCAGTTCTTC.

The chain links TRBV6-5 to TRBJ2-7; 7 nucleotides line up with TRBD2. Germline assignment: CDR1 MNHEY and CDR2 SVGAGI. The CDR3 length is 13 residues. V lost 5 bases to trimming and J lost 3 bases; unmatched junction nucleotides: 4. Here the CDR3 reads CASSESGNYEQYF. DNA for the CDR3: TGTGCCAGCAGTGAAAGCGGGAACTACGAGCAGTACTTC.

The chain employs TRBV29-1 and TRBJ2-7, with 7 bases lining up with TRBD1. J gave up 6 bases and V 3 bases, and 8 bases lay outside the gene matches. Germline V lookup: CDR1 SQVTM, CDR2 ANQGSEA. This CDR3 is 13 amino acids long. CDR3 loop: CSVEGPGQLEQYF. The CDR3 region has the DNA TGCAGCGTTGAGGGTCCGGGACAGCTCGAGCAGTACTTC.

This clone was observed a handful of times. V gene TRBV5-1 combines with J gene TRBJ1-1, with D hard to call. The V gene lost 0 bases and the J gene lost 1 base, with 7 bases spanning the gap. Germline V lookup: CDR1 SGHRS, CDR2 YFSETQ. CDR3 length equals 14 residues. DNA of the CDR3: TGCGCCAGCAGCTTGGCGGCGGGGAACACTGAAGCTTTCTTT. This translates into CASSLAAGNTEAFF.

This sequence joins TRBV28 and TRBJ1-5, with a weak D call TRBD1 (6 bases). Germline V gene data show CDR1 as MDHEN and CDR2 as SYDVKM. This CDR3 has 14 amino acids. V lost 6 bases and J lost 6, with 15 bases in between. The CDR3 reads CASRAQQGGQPQHF. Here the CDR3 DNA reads TGTGCCAGCAGGGCCCAACAGGGCGGTCAGCCCCAGCATTTT.